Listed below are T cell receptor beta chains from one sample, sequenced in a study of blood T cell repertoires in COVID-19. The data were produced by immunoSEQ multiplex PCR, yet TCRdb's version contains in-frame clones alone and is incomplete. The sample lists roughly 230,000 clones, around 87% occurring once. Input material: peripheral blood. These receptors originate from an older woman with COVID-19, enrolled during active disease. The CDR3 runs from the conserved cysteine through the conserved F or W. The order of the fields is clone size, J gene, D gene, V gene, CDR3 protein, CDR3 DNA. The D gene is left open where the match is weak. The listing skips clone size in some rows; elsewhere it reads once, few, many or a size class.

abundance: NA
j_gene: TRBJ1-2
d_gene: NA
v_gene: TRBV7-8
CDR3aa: CASSLSAGLTNYGYTF
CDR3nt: TGTGCCAGCAGCTTATCTGCGGGACTGACTAACTATGGCTACACCTTC

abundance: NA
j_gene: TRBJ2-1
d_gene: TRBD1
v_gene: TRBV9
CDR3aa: CASSVGAGGTPSSYNEQFF
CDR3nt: TGTGCCAGCAGCGTAGGGGCAGGGGGCACCCCGAGCTCCTACAATGAGCAGTTCTTC

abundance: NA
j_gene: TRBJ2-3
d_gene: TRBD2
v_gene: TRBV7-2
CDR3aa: CASSLYRGGSTDTQYF
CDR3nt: TGTGCCAGCAGCTTATATCGCGGGGGATCCACAGATACGCAGTATTTT

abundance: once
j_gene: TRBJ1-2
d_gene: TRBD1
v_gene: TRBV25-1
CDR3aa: CASSEGDRGYGYTF
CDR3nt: TGTGCCAGCAGTGAGGGAGACAGGGGGTATGGCTACACCTTC

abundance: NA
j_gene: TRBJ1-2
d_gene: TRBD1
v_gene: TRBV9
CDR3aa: CASSAGTGVSDGYTF
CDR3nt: TGTGCCAGCAGCGCCGGGACAGGGGTCTCTGATGGCTACACCTTC

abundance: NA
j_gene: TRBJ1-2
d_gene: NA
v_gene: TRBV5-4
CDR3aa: CASSSNSRANYGYTF
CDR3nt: TGTGCCAGCAGCTCGAACAGCCGAGCTAACTATGGCTACACCTTC

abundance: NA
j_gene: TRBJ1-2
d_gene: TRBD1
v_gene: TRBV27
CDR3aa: CASSPYRTGERGYTF
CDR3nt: TGTGCCAGCAGTCCCTATCGGACAGGGGAGAGAGGCTACACCTTC

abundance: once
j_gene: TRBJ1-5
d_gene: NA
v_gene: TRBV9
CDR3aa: CASSEGTEYQPQHF
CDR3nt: TGTGCCAGCAGCGAGGGGACTGAGTATCAGCCCCAGCATTTT

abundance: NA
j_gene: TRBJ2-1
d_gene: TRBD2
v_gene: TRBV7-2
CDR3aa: CASRTTSGGYNEQFF
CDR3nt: TGTGCCAGCAGGACGACTAGCGGGGGTTACAATGAGCAGTTCTTC

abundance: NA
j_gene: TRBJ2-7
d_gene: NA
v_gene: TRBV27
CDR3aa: CASSRSGGSDEQYF
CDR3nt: TGTGCCAGCAGCCGTAGCGGTGGCAGCGACGAGCAGTACTTC

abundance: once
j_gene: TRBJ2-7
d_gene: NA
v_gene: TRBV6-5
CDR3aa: CASSPGFPYEQYF
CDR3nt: TGTGCCAGCAGCCCAGGATTCCCCTACGAGCAGTACTTC

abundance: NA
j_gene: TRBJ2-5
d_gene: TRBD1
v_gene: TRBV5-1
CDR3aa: CASSRDRGGQETQYF
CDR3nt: TGCGCCAGCAGCCGTGACAGGGGCGGGCAAGAGACCCAGTACTTC

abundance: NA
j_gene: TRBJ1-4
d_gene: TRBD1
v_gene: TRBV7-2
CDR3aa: CASSLVQGAVEKLFF
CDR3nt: TGTGCCAGCAGCTTAGTTCAGGGGGCAGTTGAAAAACTGTTTTTT

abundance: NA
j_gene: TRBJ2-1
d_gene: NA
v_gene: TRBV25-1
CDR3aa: CASTPGVAHEQFF
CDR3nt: TGTGCCAGCACCCCGGGGGTAGCTCATGAGCAGTTCTTC

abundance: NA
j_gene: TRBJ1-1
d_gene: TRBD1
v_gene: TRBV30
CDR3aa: CAWSVQGALEAFF
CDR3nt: TGTGCCTGGAGTGTTCAGGGGGCATTGGAAGCTTTCTTT

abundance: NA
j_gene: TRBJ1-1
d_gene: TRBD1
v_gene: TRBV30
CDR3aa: CAWGRDRAQRAFF
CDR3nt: TGTGCCTGGGGTAGAGACAGGGCGCAACGCGCTTTCTTT

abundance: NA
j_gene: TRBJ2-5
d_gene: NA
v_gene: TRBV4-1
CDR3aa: CASSQDPTLTTQYF
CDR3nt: TGCGCCAGCAGCCAAGATCCTACGTTAACGACCCAGTACTTC